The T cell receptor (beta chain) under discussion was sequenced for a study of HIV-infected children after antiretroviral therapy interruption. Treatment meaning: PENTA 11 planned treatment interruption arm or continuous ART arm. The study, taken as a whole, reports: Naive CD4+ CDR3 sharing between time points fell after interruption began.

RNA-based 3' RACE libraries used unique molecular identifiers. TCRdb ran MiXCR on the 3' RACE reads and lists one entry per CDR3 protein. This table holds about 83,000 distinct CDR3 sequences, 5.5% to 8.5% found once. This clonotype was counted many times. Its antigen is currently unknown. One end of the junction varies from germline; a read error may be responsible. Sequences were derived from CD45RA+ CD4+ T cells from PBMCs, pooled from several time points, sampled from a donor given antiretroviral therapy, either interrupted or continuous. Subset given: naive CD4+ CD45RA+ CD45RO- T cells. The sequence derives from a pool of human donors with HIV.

The CDR3 bases are TGTGCCAGGGACAGGGGGAATAATTCGCCCCTCTACTTT. The encoded protein is CARDRGNNSPLYF. The J gene is TRBJ1-6, the V gene TRBV19; 10 bases line up with TRBD1. This CDR3 has 13 residues. Germline CDR1 reads LNHDA; CDR2 reads SQIVND (reference sequence).